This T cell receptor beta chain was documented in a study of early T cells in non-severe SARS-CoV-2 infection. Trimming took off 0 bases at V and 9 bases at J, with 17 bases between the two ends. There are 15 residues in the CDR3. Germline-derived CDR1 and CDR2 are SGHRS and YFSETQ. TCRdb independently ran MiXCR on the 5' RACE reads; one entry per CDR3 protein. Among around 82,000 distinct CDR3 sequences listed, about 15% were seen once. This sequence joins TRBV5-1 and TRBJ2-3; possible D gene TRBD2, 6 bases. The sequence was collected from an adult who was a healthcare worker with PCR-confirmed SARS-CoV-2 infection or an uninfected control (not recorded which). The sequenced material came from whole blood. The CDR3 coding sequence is TGCGCCAGCAGCTTGGTGGTTCATGGAGGGGCAACGCAGTATTTT. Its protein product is CASSLVVHGGATQYF.